These T cell receptor beta chains were read from a single sample in a study of CD8 T cells in Susac syndrome. TCRdb itself ran the immunoSEQ multiplex PCR reads through MiXCR, one entry per CDR3 protein. Of about 290,000 distinct CDR3 sequences in the sample, 89% are singletons; the top ten hold approximately 0.2%. Sequenced sample: CD8+ T cells from PBMCs. The origin of the receptors is a human donor with multiple sclerosis. Both conserved end residues are part of each CDR3.

v_call cdr3_aa
TRBV4-2 CASSHSTTEAFF
TRBV4-3 CASSQAWGSSYEQYF
TRBV15 CATSTLWGDYNEQFF
TRBV6-2/TRBV6-3 CASSFGGFGELFF
TRBV11-2 CASSSDSFTEAFF
TRBV7-4 CASSLGQEYMNTEAFF
TRBV5-1 CASSLAPSYEQYF
TRBV9 CASSSRTGPGDNEQFF
TRBV4-3 CASSQDGLAGEQETQYF
TRBV9 CASSVDLNEKLFF
TRBV15 CATSRDSGGAETQYF
TRBV3-1 CASSQAGPYGYTF
TRBV20-1 CSARTLAGGEQYF
TRBV6-4 CASSTGARTGELFF
TRBV27 CASSFQAGVYNEQFF
TRBV23-1 CASSHRQGESSYEQYF
TRBV7-9 CASWKVGNEQFF
TRBV5-4 CASSVSGTVSYEQYF
TRBV6-5 CASSYQAGDYEQYF
TRBV20-1 CSAREGAARETQYF
TRBV13 CASSPGTSGLYEQYF
TRBV4-3 CASSHAPLAGGPGDEQFF
TRBV4-1 CASSQVQQTGSPLHF
TRBV2 CASRAGKGRNEQFF
TRBV19 CASSTTLRGVYGYTF
TRBV7-3 CATRGPPADSSTDTQYF
TRBV28 CASSSPRTDYSYEQYF
TRBV7-9 CASCRTDDSYNEQFF
TRBV29-1 CSVEGADSISGANALTF
TRBV20-1 CSAAWDTQYF
TRBV5-1 CASSTGQPNTEAFF
TRBV12-3/TRBV12-4 CASSYTAGGGAGQYF
TRBV7-2 CASSFRQGGEQYF
TRBV2 CASSGALTYEQYF
TRBV24-1 CAIRGQGNTEAFF
TRBV28 CASRPQGAGQPQHF
TRBV30 CAWSGTGELFF